A single sample is the source of the 13 T cell receptor beta chains below, sequenced in a study of cytomegalovirus exposure and HLA in healthy donors. It was with 60 Vbeta and 13 Jbeta primers that the PCR ran. Profiling relied on immunoSEQ multiplex PCR, and the TCRdb table lists in-frame clones only, not all of them. Among tens of thousands of clones listed, about 70% were seen once. The sequenced material came from PBMCs. The origin of the receptors is a man under 40 in good health and CMV-seronegative.

This clone was seen only once. The CDR3 nucleotides read TGTGCCAGCCAACAGGGAGCTGGTATTTACGAGCAGTACTTC. It encodes CASQQGAGIYEQYF. The chain employs TRBV19 and TRBJ2-7, with D maybe TRBD1 (6 bases). Germline CDR1 is LNHDA and CDR2 is SQIVND (reference sequence). The V end lost 9 bases, the J end lost 4 bases, and 19 bases lay between the germline ends. The CDR3 covers 14 residues.

The V gene is TRBV7-8, the J gene TRBJ1-5; 8 nucleotides match TRBD1. Germline CDR1 reads SGHVS; CDR2 reads FQNEAQ. The CDR3 has 13 amino acids. V was clipped by 0 bases and J by 11 bases; unmatched bases: 3. CDR3 in amino acids: CASSLAGDRTQHF. CDR3 sequence (DNA): TGTGCCAGCAGCTTAGCGGGGGACAGGACCCAGCATTTT.

The V and J genes are TRBV4-2 and TRBJ2-7; 9 nucleotides agree with TRBD2. Germline CDR1 is LGHNA and CDR2 is YNFKEQ. CDR3 size: 17 residues. With 3 bases clipped from V and 1 base from J, the junction kept 10 bases outside the gene matches. The CDR3 spells CASSHSSGGVTSYEQYF. In DNA form, the CDR3 reads TGTGCCAGCAGCCATAGTAGCGGGGGCGTTACATCCTACGAGCAGTACTTC.

The V and J genes are TRBV30 and TRBJ2-5; TRBD2 agrees at 12 bases. Trimming cost V 6 bases and J 5 bases; bases outside gene matches: 13. Germline CDR1 reads GTSNPN; CDR2 reads SVGIG (reference sequence). The CDR3 has 16 amino acids. CDR3 DNA sequence: TGTGCCTGTACTCTGTGGCTAGCGGGAGGGGTGGAGACCCAGTACTTC. This codes for CACTLWLAGGVETQYF.

The chain employs TRBV7-8 and TRBJ1-1; possible D gene TRBD1, 6 bases. The CDR3 is 15 amino acids. From germline, CDR1 is SGHVS and CDR2 FQNEAQ. V lost 5 bases and J 4 bases, leaving 17 bases between the germline ends. The CDR3 protein is CASSPRNRAGTEAFF. DNA for the CDR3: TGTGCCAGCAGCCCTAGAAACAGGGCGGGCACTGAAGCTTTCTTT.

The V call is TRBV15, the J call TRBJ2-7; 12 bases match TRBD2. Trimming cost V 5 bases and J 7 bases; bases outside gene matches: 6. The CDR3 has 14 amino acids. Germline assignment: CDR1 LNHNV and CDR2 YYDKDF (reference sequence). CDR3 region: CATSSRLAGVEQYF. The CDR3, as DNA: TGTGCCACCAGCTCACGACTAGCGGGAGTGGAGCAGTACTTC.

V usage is TRBV7-9 and J usage is TRBJ2-5; weak D call: TRBD1 (6 bases). The CDR3 length is 15 residues. V shed 1 base and J shed 4 bases, with 13 bases lying between them. From germline, CDR1 is SEHNR and CDR2 FQNEAQ (reference sequence). The CDR3 loop reads CASSLGRDTGETQYF. In nucleotides, the CDR3 is TGTGCCAGCAGCTTAGGCCGGGACACGGGAGAGACCCAGTACTTC.

The V call is TRBV29-1, the J call TRBJ1-2, with unresolved D. The CDR3 contains 15 residues. Germline V lookup: CDR1 SQVTM, CDR2 ANQGSEA. Trimming left V 6 bases short and J 4 bases short, with 21 bases between. CDR3 amino acids: CSVKPEVGQIYGYTF. The CDR3, as DNA: TGCAGCGTAAAGCCCGAAGTGGGCCAAATCTATGGCTACACCTTC.

CDR3 residues: CASLRTSGSFGELFF. The CDR3 DNA is TGTGCCAGCCTAAGGACTAGCGGGTCGTTCGGGGAGCTGTTTTTT. The chain has TRBV28 and TRBJ2-2; TRBD2 agrees at 11 bases. The CDR3 is 15 amino acids. Germline trimming cut 8 bases from V and 7 bases from J; bases unmatched to any gene: 9. Germline V lookup: CDR1 MDHEN, CDR2 SYDVKM. The full variable domain, in which reference TRBV28 and TRBJ2-2 provide the parts outside the CDR3, is DVKVTQSSRYLVKRTGEKVFLECVQDMDHENMFWYRQDPGLGLRLIYFSYDVKMKEKGDIPEGYSVSREKKERFSLILESASTNQTSMYLCASLRTSGSFGELFFGEGSRLTVL.

V usage is TRBV30 and J usage is TRBJ2-7; 11 nucleotides agree with TRBD1. Germline-derived CDR1 and CDR2 are GTSNPN and SVGIG (reference sequence). The CDR3 sequence is 15 residues long. The V segment lost 3 bases and the J segment 5 bases; nucleotides outside the gene matches: 9. Here the CDR3 DNA reads TGTGCCTGGAGGACAGAGGGACAGGGGGTACACGAGCAGTACTTC. Its translation is CAWRTEGQGVHEQYF.

The genes are TRBV4-1 and TRBJ1-1; D may be TRBD1 (5 bases). Germline V lookup: CDR1 MGHRA, CDR2 YSYEKL. The CDR3 runs 14 residues. V was pared by 4 bases and J by 1 base, with 10 bases between. The CDR3 region is CASSPGLANTEAFF. CDR3 bases: TGCGCCAGCAGCCCGGGACTCGCGAACACTGAAGCTTTCTTT.

The chain employs TRBV10-1 and TRBJ2-3, with D possibly being TRBD2 (5 bases). This CDR3 is 13 amino acids long. The ends were cut back, 5 bases at V and 4 bases at J, with 10 bases in the middle. The V gene's germline CDR1 is WNHNN and CDR2 SYGVQD (reference sequence). The CDR3 DNA follows: TGCGCCAGCAGTCCGGGGATTTCAGATACGCAGTATTTT. Its translation is CASSPGISDTQYF.

The chain uses TRBV5-1 and TRBJ1-6; no reliable D call. The V gene's germline CDR1 is SGHRS and CDR2 YFSETQ. The CDR3 totals 15 residues. The V end lost 10 bases, the J end lost 0 bases, and 14 bases lay between the germline ends. CDR3 residues: CASKAGSSYNSPLHF. As DNA, the CDR3 is TGCGCCTCCAAAGCGGGAAGCTCCTATAATTCACCCCTCCACTTT.